The T cell receptor beta chain described here comes from a study of T-cell memory formation after mild COVID-19. Study-level findings and limits: Contracting clones from day 15 to 85 had balanced CD4/CD8; later expanders favoured CD4+. Confirmation of SARS-CoV-2 specificity was lacking for second-wave clones peaking day 37.

As to this clonotype: Its antigen is undetermined.

TCRdb used MiXCR to reprocess the 5' RACE reads, holding one entry per CDR3 protein. In the table there are roughly 310,000 distinct CDR3 sequences, 15% to 20% of which are singletons. The germline V gene encodes CDR1 SGHTA and CDR2 FQGTGA. The CDR3 contains 15 residues. The V gene lost 5 bases and the J gene lost 1 base, with 12 bases spanning the gap. The gene calls are TRBV7-3 and TRBJ2-1; maybe TRBD2 (6 bases). The clonotype was recovered from a man between 18 and 29 years old who had mild COVID-19 (a few samples of this study predate the infection). Cell type and time point are not known. Sequenced input: PBMCs or a T cell subset sorted from them (not recorded which). The chain's CDR3 is CASSNGGSSYNEQFF. Written as DNA, the CDR3 is TGTGCCAGCAGCAACGGAGGGTCGTCCTACAATGAGCAGTTCTTC.